This T cell receptor beta chain was recovered during a study of neoadjuvant nivolumab and ipilimumab in lung cancer. TCRdb's table, derived via immunoSEQ multiplex PCR, lists solely in-frame clones and lacks some. Among 44,000 or so clones listed, around 88% were seen once. Study findings and constraints: TCR receptors were sequenced in few samples. Resected-tumor TCR richness correlated positively with pretherapy blood richness. Pathologic regression was not significantly tied to TCR clonality. Only two of four nivolumab-treated tumors gained richness and clonality by surgery.

Note on this clone: Its specificity is not known.

The sample here was blood, taken before neoadjuvant nivolumab, alone or with ipilimumab. The clonotype comes from an adult with non-small cell lung cancer. Some clones in this sample may be carry-over from other donors' samples.

CDR3: CSVRDRPTYEQYF. For the CDR3, the DNA is TGCAGCGTTCGGGACAGGCCTACCTACGAGCAGTACTTC. V gene TRBV29-1 combines with J gene TRBJ2-7, with 8 nucleotides matching TRBD1. The CDR3 is 13 residues long. Germline CDR1 is SQVTM and CDR2 is ANQGSEA. V lost 5 bases, J lost 2 bases, and 5 bases stayed unmatched.